This TCR beta chain is drawn from a study of T cells after yellow fever vaccination. As TCR cDNA was made by 5'RACE template switching, a universal primer site and UMIs were added. TCRdb used MiXCR to reprocess the 5' RACE reads, holding one entry per CDR3 protein. There are 300,000 to 350,000 distinct CDR3 sequences in the sample; around a tenth occur only once, and approximately 3% lies in the top ten. Many counts were recorded for this clonotype. The TCR comes from a man aged 18-30 years who received the YFV17D yellow fever vaccine. The specimen was CD4+ T cells sorted from PBMCs, collected 45 days after the yellow fever booster vaccination.

In DNA form, the CDR3 reads TGTGCCAGCAGTTTAAGATGGACAGAGACAAGAACAGCTTTCTTT. Its translation is CASSLRWTETRTAFF. The chain recombines TRBV27 with TRBJ1-1, with TRBD1 as a possible D gene (6 bases). Germline V gene sequence: CDR1 MNHEY, CDR2 SMNVEV (reference sequence). Trimming shortened V by 2 bases and J by 10 bases, and 20 bases separated the two germline ends. The CDR3 consists of 15 residues.